The 7 T cell receptor beta chains presented below share a single source sample, sequenced in a study of blood T cell repertoires in COVID-19. Profiled with immunoSEQ multiplex PCR; TCRdb holds only in-frame clones, not every one. Here the sample spans about 94,000 clones, about 87% being singletons. The sequencing input was peripheral blood. Receptor source: a human donor with acute or convalescent COVID-19. The donor label of this sample is uncertain.

This sequence joins TRBV19 and TRBJ2-2; 8 nucleotides line up with TRBD2. Germline V gene sequence: CDR1 LNHDA, CDR2 SQIVND (reference sequence). CDR3 size: 15 residues. Trimming at V came to 1 base and at J to 4 bases, leaving 2 bases not matched to a gene. DNA of the CDR3: TGTGCCAGTAGTATAGGCCTAGCGGGCACCGGGGAGCTGTTTTTT. Translation: CASSIGLAGTGELFF.

In this sample, this clone turned up once. The CDR3, as DNA: TGTGCCAGCATCCGGGACAGGACCTACGAGCAGTACTTC. Translating gives CASIRDRTYEQYF. The V call is TRBV6-5, the J call TRBJ2-7; 8 bases align to TRBD1. Looked up from germline, CDR1 is MNHEY and CDR2 is SVGAGI. After removal of 7 bases from V and 2 bases from J, the junction contained 4 bases not matched to a gene. CDR3 length: 13 amino acids.

The chain combines TRBV6-6 with TRBJ1-5; D is ambiguous. This CDR3 has 13 residues. V was cut by 0 bases and J by 5 bases, with 5 bases left in between. Germline lookup yields CDR1 MNHNY and CDR2 SVGAGI (reference sequence). The CDR3 sequence: CASSYSPDQPQHF. The CDR3 DNA reads TGTGCCAGCAGTTACTCGCCGGATCAGCCCCAGCATTTT.

The genes are TRBV15 and TRBJ2-7, with unresolved D. Germline CDR1 is LNHNV and CDR2 is YYDKDF (reference sequence). V was cut by 5 bases and J by 0 bases, with 14 bases left in between. The CDR3 has 15 amino acids. The CDR3 bases are TGTGCCACCAGCGCCGAGATATACAGCTCCTACGAGCAGTACTTC. Protein sequence: CATSAEIYSSYEQYF.

The rearrangement links TRBV4-1 to TRBJ1-1, with 7 bases that match TRBD1. The V gene's germline CDR1 is MGHRA and CDR2 YSYEKL. The CDR3 totals 15 residues. V lost 0 bases to trimming and J lost 10 bases; unmatched junction nucleotides: 11. CDR3 nucleotide sequence: TGCGCCAGCAGCCAAGAGAATATACCGGGACAGCGAGCTTTCTTT. It translates to CASSQENIPGQRAFF.

J is TRBJ2-5 and V is TRBV24-1, with 8 bases lining up with TRBD1. This CDR3 spans 16 amino acids. CDR1 KGHDR and CDR2 SFDVKD come from the germline V gene. V shed 3 bases, J shed 5 bases, and the junction held 10 bases outside the gene matches. For the CDR3, the DNA is TGTGCCACCAGTGATCAGACAGGGGCGGGTGGGGAGACCCAGTACTTC. Translating it yields CATSDQTGAGGETQYF.

This clone appeared a single time. The V call is TRBV10-3, the J call TRBJ2-3; D may be TRBD1 (6 bases). The length of the CDR3 is 14 residues. Germline CDR1 and CDR2: ENHRY and SYGVKD. V was pared by 7 bases and J by 2 bases, with 13 bases between. CDR3 loop: CAITDGQITDTQYF. CDR3 coding DNA: TGTGCCATCACCGATGGACAGATCACAGATACGCAGTATTTT.